What follows are 25 T cell receptor beta chains derived from one specimen sequenced in a study of spatial heterogeneity in lung cancer. The sample's time point: sample taken at primary tumor resection. The antigens these receptors bind are not known. MiXCR, applied by TCRdb to the 5' RACE reads, yields one record per CDR3 protein. The sample shows some 1,800 distinct CDR3 sequences, 5.5% of them seen only once. Findings and limits, study-wide: Mutation counts in tumors were tracked by counts of expanded intratumoral alpha and beta TCRs.

The sample was lung tumor tissue, taken at surgery. These TCRs come from a male donor with early-stage non-small cell lung cancer.

Within the sample, this clonotype is large. V is TRBV28 and J is TRBJ1-1; D might be TRBD1 (5 bases). The CDR3 sequence is 15 residues long. CDR1 MDHEN and CDR2 SYDVKM come from the germline V gene. The germline V and J ends were trimmed by 7 bases and 0 bases, with 15 bases remaining between them. CDR3 bases: TGTGCCAGCACCAATTACCCAGGGCTGAACACTGAAGCTTTCTTT. This encodes CASTNYPGLNTEAFF.

This clonotype is categorized as large (0.1 to 1%). The CDR3: CASSLDQGLQPQHF. For the CDR3, the DNA is TGTGCCAGCAGCTTGGATCAGGGTCTTCAGCCCCAGCATTTT. The chain employs TRBV5-4 and TRBJ1-5; tentatively, D is TRBD1 (5 bases). Trimming removed 0 bases at V and 6 bases at J, with 10 bases between. Germline V gene data show CDR1 as SGHNT and CDR2 as YYREEE (reference sequence). CDR3 length equals 14 residues.

This clonotype was counted many times. V usage is TRBV9 and J usage is TRBJ1-6, with a possible D match to TRBD1 (5 bases). This CDR3 comprises 16 residues. Looked up from germline, CDR1 is SGDLS and CDR2 is YYNGEE. V dropped 0 bases and J dropped 7 bases, with 14 bases sitting between them. This CDR3 is CASSVGGGRGNSPLHF. DNA of the CDR3: TGTGCCAGCAGCGTAGGGGGCGGTCGGGGAAATTCACCCCTCCACTTT.

By frequency in the sample, this clonotype is medium-sized (0.01 to 0.1%). The gene calls are TRBV27 and TRBJ2-3; D may be TRBD1 or TRBD2 (5 bases each). The germline gives CDR1 MNHEY, CDR2 SMNVEV (reference sequence). The CDR3 spans 16 residues. V was cut by 5 bases and J by 5 bases, with 20 bases left in between. CDR3 nucleotide sequence: TGTGCCAGCAGTCCGGCCTGGGGGATAATGAGAGATACGCAGTATTTT. Translation: CASSPAWGIMRDTQYF.

In this sample, this clonotype is medium-sized (0.01 to 0.1%). V is TRBV20-1 and J is TRBJ2-5; D gene uncertain. V was clipped by 0 bases and J by 2 bases, with 13 bases between them. CDR1 and CDR2 from the germline V gene are DFQATT and SNEGSKA (reference sequence). The CDR3 spans 15 residues. CDR3 nucleotide sequence: TGCAGTGCTAGAGATGCGTCGAGTCCGCAAGAGACCCAGTACTTC. This gives the protein CSARDASSPQETQYF.

By sample fraction, this clonotype is medium-sized. The chain couples TRBV5-6 to TRBJ1-4, with D tentatively TRBD1 (6 bases). CDR3 length equals 14 residues. Looked up from germline, CDR1 is SGHDT and CDR2 is YYEEEE. Trimming removed 5 bases from V and 6 bases from J, with 14 bases in between. The CDR3 region is CASSSGQTDEKLFF. The CDR3, as DNA: TGTGCCAGCAGTTCAGGACAGACAGATGAAAAACTGTTTTTT.

This clonotype rates as medium-sized. The V gene is TRBV24-1, the J gene TRBJ2-5; possibly TRBD2 for D (7 bases). Germline V gene sequence: CDR1 KGHDR, CDR2 SFDVKD. V was cut by 5 bases and J by 2 bases, with 14 bases left in between. There are 15 residues in the CDR3. The CDR3 DNA sequence: TGTGCCACCAGTGCGTGGGGGGGCCCGCAAGAGACCCAGTACTTC. Its protein is CATSAWGGPQETQYF.

This clonotype is labeled medium-sized. The gene calls are TRBV7-8 and TRBJ2-7; 10 bases map to TRBD1. This CDR3 is 16 amino acids long. J gave up 6 bases and V 2 bases, and 10 bases lay outside the gene matches. From germline, CDR1 is SGHVS and CDR2 FQNEAQ. The chain's CDR3 is CASSLNPGTGVIEQYF. In nucleotides, the CDR3 is TGTGCCAGCAGCTTAAACCCCGGGACAGGGGTGATCGAGCAGTACTTC.

Only one count was recorded for this clonotype. The chain employs TRBV18 and TRBJ2-7, with a possible D match to TRBD2 (6 bases). Trimming shortened V by 5 bases and J by 7 bases, and 18 bases separated the two germline ends. This CDR3 has 14 residues. The V gene's germline CDR1 is KGHSH and CDR2 LQKENI. In DNA form, the CDR3 reads TGTGCCAGCTCATCCTCGACTAGAATCGGTGAGCAGTACTTC. Its translation is CASSSSTRIGEQYF.

By share, this clonotype counts as medium-sized. This rearrangement joins TRBV6-1 to TRBJ2-5; D is possibly TRBD2 (6 bases). Deletions cut 2 bases from V and 1 base from J, with 11 bases between. CDR1 and CDR2 (germline): MNHNS, SASEGT. The CDR3 runs 15 residues. CDR3: CASSEWGDLQETQYF. CDR3 bases: TGTGCCAGCAGTGAATGGGGGGACCTCCAAGAGACCCAGTACTTC.

This clonotype ranks as medium-sized. The V and J genes are TRBV27 and TRBJ2-7; 10 bases are a match to TRBD2. Germline CDR1 is MNHEY and CDR2 is SMNVEV (reference sequence). The CDR3 is 16 amino acids. Trimming took 6 bases from V and 5 from J; bases not matched to a gene: 13. The CDR3 coding sequence is TGTGCCAGCAGCCGCGGGGAGCGGGGGGGTAGCCACGAGCAGTACTTC. Amino acid sequence: CASSRGERGGSHEQYF.

This clonotype is deemed medium-sized. J is TRBJ2-3 and V is TRBV7-3; TRBD2 is a possible D gene (6 bases). The V end was cut by 4 bases, the J end by 5 bases, with 13 bases between. This CDR3 has 14 residues. The germline V gene has CDR1 SGHTA and CDR2 FQGTGA. The CDR3 protein is CASSSSVEGDTQYF. The CDR3 DNA is TGTGCCAGCAGCTCTAGCGTCGAAGGAGATACGCAGTATTTT. Filled out from reference TRBV7-3 and TRBJ2-3, the complete variable domain reads GAGVSQTPSNKVTEKGKYVELRCDPISGHTALYWYRQSLGQGPEFLIYFQGTGAADDSGLPNDRFFAVRPEGSVSTLKIQRTERGDSAVYLCASSSSVEGDTQYFGPGTRLTVL.

By share, this clonotype ranks as medium-sized. The V gene is TRBV7-3, the J gene TRBJ2-6; D is unclear. The CDR3 runs to 15 residues. V was clipped by 5 bases and J by 2 bases, with 10 bases between them. Looked up from germline, CDR1 is SGHTA and CDR2 is FQGTGA. The CDR3 here is CASSPGGAGANVLTF. The DNA for the CDR3 is TGTGCCAGCAGCCCCGGCGGTGCTGGGGCCAACGTCCTGACTTTC. The full variable domain, completed using reference TRBV7-3 and TRBJ2-6, is GAGVSQTPSNKVTEKGKYVELRCDPISGHTALYWYRQSLGQGPEFLIYFQGTGAADDSGLPNDRFFAVRPEGSVSTLKIQRTERGDSAVYLCASSPGGAGANVLTFGAGSRLTVL.

By sample share, this clonotype is medium-sized (0.01 to 0.1%). This chain joins TRBV7-8 and TRBJ2-2; D might be TRBD2 (6 bases). Germline CDR1 is SGHVS and CDR2 is FQNEAQ. V shed 4 bases and J shed 0 bases, with 12 bases lying between them. The CDR3 is 16 residues long. The CDR3 DNA is TGTGCCAGCAGCTCGGAGGGTCAAACGAACACCGGGGAGCTGTTTTTT. Its translation is CASSSEGQTNTGELFF.

This clonotype is medium-sized by share. V is TRBV7-8 and J is TRBJ1-2, with TRBD1 matching 7 bases. This CDR3 region has 15 residues. V was pared by 4 bases and J by 3 bases, with 8 bases of the junction left unmatched. The germline V gene has CDR1 SGHVS and CDR2 FQNEAQ. CDR3 nucleotides: TGTGCCAGCAGCTGGTCGCGACAGGGCTACTATGGCTACACCTTC. Translating it yields CASSWSRQGYYGYTF.

The sample holds many counts of this clonotype. This chain uses TRBV9 with TRBJ1-6, with D possibly being TRBD1 (6 bases). Germline lookup yields CDR1 SGDLS and CDR2 YYNGEE. Trimming took off 0 bases at V and 6 bases at J, with 10 bases between the two ends. CDR3 length: 15 residues. The CDR3 region is CASSVEARGNSPLHF. CDR3 nucleotides: TGTGCCAGCAGCGTAGAAGCCAGGGGTAATTCACCCCTCCACTTT.

As regards this clonotype: The junction and the germline gene differ at one end; a read error may be behind it. V usage is TRBV7-7 and J usage is TRBJ2-7, with TRBD1 matching over 7 bases. The germline CDR1 and CDR2 sequences are SSHAT and FNYEAQ (reference sequence). This CDR3 is built from 17 residues. CDR3 protein: CASSLHPRRGNSYEQYF. The CDR3 DNA reads TGTGCTAGCAGCCTTCACCCCCGCAGGGGGAATTCCTACGAGCAGTACTTC. Drawing the rest from reference TRBV7-7 and TRBJ2-7, the complete variable domain is GAGVSQSPRYKVTKRGQDVTLRCDPISSHATLYWYQQALGQGPEFLTYFNYEAQPDKSGLPSDRFSAERPEGSISTLTIQRTEQRDSAMYRCASSLHPRRGNSYEQYFGPGTRLTVT.

This clonotype is categorized as medium-sized. The V and J genes are TRBV7-9 and TRBJ1-4; no clear D. The V gene lost 0 bases and the J gene lost 7 bases, with 12 bases spanning the gap. This CDR3 comprises 15 residues. In germline, CDR1 is SEHNR, CDR2 FQNEAQ (reference sequence). The CDR3 sequence is CASSLALEDSEKLFF. The CDR3 DNA follows: TGTGCCAGCAGCTTAGCGTTGGAGGATAGTGAAAAACTGTTTTTT.

Relative to its sample, this clonotype is medium-sized. The rearrangement links TRBV18 to TRBJ1-2; 9 bases fit TRBD1. CDR3 length: 16 amino acids. Unmatched junction bases numbered 7, after V lost 3 bases and J lost 2 bases. CDR1 and CDR2 (germline): KGHSH, LQKENI. The CDR3 DNA reads as TGTGCCAGCTCACCTTCAGGACAGGGGCGAAACTATGGCTACACCTTC. Translation: CASSPSGQGRNYGYTF.

This clonotype came up many times. The chain uses TRBV5-1 and TRBJ2-1; D unresolved. The V gene lost 0 bases and the J gene lost 8 bases, with 12 bases spanning the gap. Germline lookup yields CDR1 SGHRS and CDR2 YFSETQ. There are 14 residues in the CDR3. This CDR3 reads CASSLVPLNDEQFF. DNA of the CDR3: TGCGCCAGCAGCTTGGTTCCCCTCAACGATGAGCAGTTCTTC.

The rearrangement uses TRBV20-1 and TRBJ1-2; D unresolved. The V end lost 5 bases, the J end lost 6 bases, and 16 bases lay between the germline ends. The CDR3 is 13 amino acids. Germline values: CDR1 DFQATT, CDR2 SNEGSKA (reference sequence). CDR3 sequence (DNA): TGCAGTGCTGTTCGTCCCGACCAGGATGGCTACACCTTC. Amino acids: CSAVRPDQDGYTF.

This clonotype was observed many times. The CDR3 loop is CAIGQAHYNEQFF. In nucleotides, the CDR3 is TGTGCCATTGGACAGGCCCACTACAATGAGCAGTTCTTC. This chain joins TRBV12-3 or TRBV12-4 and TRBJ2-1; 7 bases match TRBD1. V was pared by 10 bases and J by 3 bases, with 6 bases of the junction left unmatched. The CDR3 totals 13 residues.

This clonotype is categorized as large. This chain links TRBV7-9 with TRBJ1-6, with TRBD1 as a possible D gene (5 bases). V shed 3 bases and J shed 5 bases, with 8 bases lying between them. CDR1 SEHNR and CDR2 FQNEAQ come from the germline V gene (reference sequence). The CDR3 extends over 14 amino acids. The DNA for the CDR3 is TGTGCCAGCAGCTTCGGCAGGGATAATTCACCCCTCCACTTT. It is translated as CASSFGRDNSPLHF. The variable domain in full, completed from reference TRBV7-9 and TRBJ1-6, reads DTGVSQNPRHKITKRGQNVTFRCDPISEHNRLYWYRQTLGQGPEFLTYFQNEAQLEKSRLLSDRFSAERPKGSFSTLEIQRTEQGDSAMYLCASSFGRDNSPLHFGNGTRLTVT.

There are many counts of this clonotype. The chain is built from TRBV19 and TRBJ2-6; possibly TRBD1 or TRBD2 for D (5 bases each). CDR3 length: 15 amino acids. V was pared by 6 bases and J by 2 bases, with 11 bases between. CDR1 and CDR2 from the germline V gene are LNHDA and SQIVND (reference sequence). The CDR3 DNA sequence: TGTGCCAGTAGACCCTGGGACGCTGGGGCCAACGTCCTGACTTTC. It encodes CASRPWDAGANVLTF.

Relative to its sample, this clonotype is medium-sized. The rearrangement links TRBV20-1 to TRBJ2-5, with 9 bases that match TRBD2. The length of the CDR3 is 14 residues. V lost 5 bases, J lost 2 bases, and 6 bases stayed unmatched. In germline, CDR1 is DFQATT, CDR2 SNEGSKA (reference sequence). The CDR3 DNA sequence: TGCAGTGCTTACCTAGCGGGGTTTCAAGAGACCCAGTACTTC. It codes for CSAYLAGFQETQYF.